Presented here are 15 T cell receptor beta chains from one specimen sequenced in a study of shared clonotypes between healthy human individuals. Profiled with immunoSEQ multiplex PCR; TCRdb holds only in-frame clones, not every one. The sample consists of 2,500,000 or so clones, about nine tenths of them appearing once. The sequencing sample was made of naive CD4+ T cells from PBMCs. Described subset: CD45RA+ positively selected. These receptors all stem from a man younger than 30 in good health. Some clones in this sample may be carry-over from other donors' samples.

This clone appeared a few times. This sequence joins TRBV2 and TRBJ1-2, with 7 bases aligning to TRBD1. The J segment lost 3 bases and the V segment lost 2 bases, leaving 9 bases of the junction unmatched. Germline V gene data show CDR1 as SNHLY and CDR2 as FYNNEI. This CDR3 comprises 16 residues. The CDR3 loop is CASSESPQGIYYGYTF. CDR3 DNA sequence: TGTGCCAGCAGTGAATCCCCACAGGGGATTTACTATGGCTACACCTTC.

The rearrangement joins TRBV11-1 to TRBJ2-2, with D possibly called TRBD1 or TRBD2 (6 bases each). CDR3 length: 15 amino acids. Germline V lookup: CDR1 SGHAT, CDR2 FQDESV (reference sequence). Trimming cost V 7 bases and J 3 bases, with 15 bases left between them. The CDR3 sequence is CASTRWGADTGELFF. CDR3 nucleotides: TGTGCCAGCACGAGGTGGGGGGCGGACACCGGGGAGCTGTTTTTT.

The chain employs TRBV11-3 and TRBJ2-7; 8 positions match TRBD2. Germline V gene sequence: CDR1 SGHNT, CDR2 YENEEA. The trim removed 3 bases at V and 5 bases at J, leaving 3 bases unmatched. The CDR3 has 13 residues. Here the CDR3 reads CASSFSGNHEQYF. In DNA, the CDR3 is TGTGCCAGCAGCTTTAGCGGGAACCACGAGCAGTACTTC.

This clone turned up a few times. Other DNA sequences of this sample code for an identical CDR3. The chain employs TRBV5-1 and TRBJ1-2; 9 bases are shared with TRBD1. V was pared by 0 bases and J by 3 bases, with 0 bases of the junction left unmatched. This CDR3 is built from 14 residues. Germline V gene data show CDR1 as SGHRS and CDR2 as YFSETQ. CDR3 in DNA: TGCGCCAGCAGCTTGGGACAGGGGGACTATGGCTACACCTTC. This codes for CASSLGQGDYGYTF.

This chain connects TRBV11-2 to TRBJ2-1; a weak D match, TRBD2 (6 bases). Germline V gene lookup returns CDR1 SGHAT and CDR2 FQNNGV. V dropped 1 base and J dropped 9 bases, with 10 bases sitting between them. There are 13 residues in the CDR3. The DNA for the CDR3 is TGTGCCAGCAGCTTAGTAATGGGGGGTGAGCAGTTCTTC. Protein product: CASSLVMGGEQFF.

Of note for this clone: The same CDR3 arises from other DNA sequences in this sample as well. V is TRBV5-1 and J is TRBJ2-1; D remains ambiguous. The CDR3 totals 13 residues. V was clipped by 0 bases and J by 5 bases, with 6 bases between them. Germline V gene data show CDR1 as SGHRS and CDR2 as YFSETQ. CDR3 residues: CASSLVQNNEQFF. CDR3 in DNA: TGCGCCAGCAGCTTGGTACAAAACAATGAGCAGTTCTTC.

This clone was detected only a few times. The gene calls are TRBV29-1 and TRBJ1-1; no clear D. Trimming cost V 2 bases and J 3 bases, with 7 bases left between them. Germline V gene lookup returns CDR1 SQVTM and CDR2 ANQGSEA. The CDR3 contains 12 residues. The CDR3, as DNA: TGCAGCGTTGAAAGGGCGCACACTGAAGCTTTCTTT. This codes for CSVERAHTEAFF. The variable domain in full, completed from reference TRBV29-1 and TRBJ1-1, reads SAVISQKPSRDICQRGTSLTIQCQVDSQVTMMFWYRQQPGQSLTLIATANQGSEATYESGFVIDKFPISRPNLTFSTLTVSNMSPEDSSIYLCSVERAHTEAFFGQGTRLTVV.

In this sample, this clone turned up a few times. This rearrangement joins TRBV2 to TRBJ1-1; no firm D call. Trimming removed 5 bases at V and 1 base at J, with 11 bases between. The CDR3 totals 14 residues. Germline assignment: CDR1 SNHLY and CDR2 FYNNEI. This CDR3 is CASSPQNENTEAFF. As DNA, the CDR3 is TGTGCCAGCAGTCCCCAGAACGAGAACACTGAAGCTTTCTTT.

This chain connects TRBV7-2 to TRBJ2-3; 9 bases are shared with TRBD2. Trimming cost V 4 bases and J 4 bases; bases outside gene matches: 9. The CDR3 sequence is 16 residues long. Germline V gene data show CDR1 as SGHTA and CDR2 as FQGNSA. For the CDR3, the DNA is TGTGCCAGCAGCTCTAATAGCGGGAGTAGGGCAGATACGCAGTATTTT. It encodes CASSSNSGSRADTQYF.

The chain is built from TRBV7-6 and TRBJ1-2; a weak D match, TRBD1 (5 bases). This CDR3 comprises 17 residues. The germline V gene has CDR1 SGHVS and CDR2 FNYEAQ. V was clipped by 5 bases and J by 6 bases, with 25 bases between them. The CDR3 region has the DNA TGTGCCAGCAGCCCTTGGGGGGGAAGGGGTCAACTCGATGGCTACACCTTC. This translates into CASSPWGGRGQLDGYTF.

The chain joins TRBV12-5 to TRBJ2-1; 14 bases align to TRBD2. Trimming took 0 bases from V and 6 from J; bases not matched to a gene: 10. The germline CDR1 and CDR2 sequences are LGHNT and FRNRAP. The length of the CDR3 is 19 residues. DNA for the CDR3: TGTGCTAGTGGTTTGGTACGTACGGGACTAGCGGGAGACGTCAATGAGCAGTTCTTC. Translating it yields CASGLVRTGLAGDVNEQFF.

The chain joins TRBV6-1 to TRBJ2-3; D might be TRBD2 (6 bases). CDR1 is MNHNS, CDR2 SASEGT, per germline. The V end lost 6 bases, the J end lost 14 bases, and 21 bases lay between the germline ends. There are 13 residues in the CDR3. The CDR3 loop reads CASSAPGGTPWYF. In DNA form, the CDR3 reads TGTGCCAGCAGCGCACCTGGAGGGACGCCATGGTATTTT.

The CDR3 region is CASSLRDKAYEQYF. DNA for the CDR3: TGTGCCAGCAGTCTCCGGGACAAGGCCTACGAGCAGTACTTC. This sequence joins TRBV27 and TRBJ2-7; a possible D gene is TRBD1 (6 bases). The CDR3 has 14 residues. From germline, CDR1 is MNHEY and CDR2 SMNVEV (reference sequence). V gave up 5 bases and J gave up 2 bases, with 13 bases separating them.

The chain joins TRBV7-9 to TRBJ2-3; 9 positions match TRBD1. This CDR3 is 17 amino acids long. With V trimmed by 2 bases and J by 0 bases, 6 bases remained unmatched. Germline CDR1 SEHNR, CDR2 FQNEAQ (reference sequence). Here the CDR3 DNA reads TGTGCCAGCAGCTTAAGGAGGACAGGGGCTAGCACAGATACGCAGTATTTT. Translating gives CASSLRRTGASTDTQYF.

The chain combines TRBV19 with TRBJ2-5; no clear D. Germline-derived CDR1 and CDR2 are LNHDA and SQIVND (reference sequence). The CDR3 has 11 residues. The V end lost 9 bases, the J end lost 0 bases, and 5 bases lay between the germline ends. CDR3 in DNA: TGTGCCAGCCCAGACCAAGAGACCCAGTACTTC. Its protein is CASPDQETQYF.